This entry lists 20 T cell receptor beta chains sequenced from one sample in a study of cytomegalovirus exposure and HLA in healthy donors. TCRdb's copy holds only in-frame clones and misses some; the assay was immunoSEQ multiplex PCR. The table shows about 160,000 clones, with approximately 87% occurring only once. The sample taken for sequencing was PBMCs. Source of these receptors: a woman aged 25-40 years in good health and CMV-seronegative.

This clone has more than one count but fewer than ten. The rearrangement joins TRBV7-2 to TRBJ1-2; 7 bases align to TRBD1. The junction had 7 bases not matched to a gene; V was cut back by 5 bases and J by 1 base. Germline CDR1 is SGHTA and CDR2 is FQGNSA. The CDR3 covers 15 residues. CDR3 in DNA: TGTGCCAGCAGCCCAAGGGACAGAGTTAACTATGGCTACACCTTC. It encodes CASSPRDRVNYGYTF.

The V gene is TRBV2, the J gene TRBJ1-5, with no clear D. V lost 4 bases and J 4 bases, leaving 11 bases between the germline ends. Germline V gene sequence: CDR1 SNHLY, CDR2 FYNNEI. This CDR3 is built from 14 residues. The CDR3 sequence is CASSARAVNQPQHF. In DNA, the CDR3 is TGTGCCAGCAGTGCTCGGGCAGTGAATCAGCCCCAGCATTTT.

The gene calls are TRBV7-8 and TRBJ2-5; TRBD1 aligns across 8 bases. The CDR3 extends over 14 amino acids. Germline-derived CDR1 and CDR2 are SGHVS and FQNEAQ. V shed 5 bases and J 5 bases; nucleotides not matched to a gene: 7. The CDR3 coding sequence is TGTGCCAGCAGCGCACGACAGGGGATGGAGACCCAGTACTTC. Amino acid sequence: CASSARQGMETQYF.

The gene calls are TRBV13 and TRBJ2-1; 9 bases fit TRBD2. V shed 1 base and J 6 bases; nucleotides not matched to a gene: 4. Per the germline V gene, CDR1 is PRHDT and CDR2 is FYEKMQ (reference sequence). The CDR3 runs to 15 residues. The CDR3 DNA reads TGTGCCAGCAGCTTAGAAGGGACTAGCCGCAATGAGCAGTTCTTC. Protein: CASSLEGTSRNEQFF. The whole variable domain, remainder taken from reference TRBV13 and TRBJ2-1, is AAGVIQSPRHLIKEKRETATLKCYPIPRHDTVYWYQQGPGQDPQFLISFYEKMQSDKGSIPDRFSAQQFSDYHSELNMSSLELGDSALYFCASSLEGTSRNEQFFGPGTRLTVL.

The CDR3: CASGPGGAYSYEQYF. As DNA, the CDR3 is TGTGCCAGCGGCCCGGGGGGGGCGTACTCCTACGAGCAGTACTTC. This rearrangement joins TRBV28 to TRBJ2-7; 8 nucleotides agree with TRBD2. Trimming took 8 bases from V and 0 from J; bases not matched to a gene: 9. Per the germline V gene, CDR1 is MDHEN and CDR2 is SYDVKM. This CDR3 contains 15 residues.

This chain uses TRBV2 with TRBJ2-4; 8 bases match TRBD2. J was trimmed by 9 bases and V by 4 bases; bases with no gene match: 11. Germline assignment: CDR1 SNHLY and CDR2 FYNNEI. The CDR3 runs to 15 residues. The CDR3 sequence: CASSVNGRVSGIQYF. The CDR3 region has the DNA TGTGCCAGCAGTGTTAACGGGAGGGTTAGCGGCATTCAGTACTTC.

Concerning this clone: A junction end diverges from the germline sequence, so it may reflect a read error. This chain connects TRBV29-1 to TRBJ2-7, with unresolved D. Germline loops: CDR1 SQVTM, CDR2 ANQGSEA. This CDR3 is 13 amino acids long. DNA for the CDR3: TGCAGCGTTGAGTTAACCATGTCCTTCGAGCAGTACTTC. Translating gives CSVELTMSFEQYF.

The chain uses TRBV19 and TRBJ1-5; D ambiguous. This CDR3 has 15 amino acids. Germline CDR1 LNHDA, CDR2 SQIVND (reference sequence). Trimming removed 2 bases at V and 0 bases at J, with 8 bases between. The CDR3 DNA reads as TGTGCCAGTAGTATATCGGGTAATAGCAATCAGCCCCAGCATTTT. Translation: CASSISGNSNQPQHF.

This clone was seen only once. Written as DNA, the CDR3 is TGTGCCAGTAGTATTGAGGACCGAGGCTCGTACACCTTC. Residues: CASSIEDRGSYTF. The chain recombines TRBV19 with TRBJ1-2; no definite D call. Germline CDR1 LNHDA, CDR2 SQIVND (reference sequence). Trimming left V 3 bases short and J 11 bases short, with 16 bases between. The CDR3 runs to 13 residues.

The V call is TRBV5-4, the J call TRBJ2-3, with D tentatively TRBD1 or TRBD2 (5 bases each). Germline values: CDR1 SGHNT, CDR2 YYREEE (reference sequence). This CDR3 has 14 amino acids. Trimming took 5 bases from V and 6 from J, leaving 16 bases between them. The CDR3 sequence is CASSPLRGGDTQYF. The CDR3 DNA follows: TGTGCCAGCAGTCCTCTAAGGGGCGGGGATACGCAGTATTTT. The whole variable domain, filled in from reference TRBV5-4 and TRBJ2-3, reads ETGVTQSPTHLIKTRGQQVTLRCSSQSGHNTVSWYQQALGQGPQFIFQYYREEENGRGNFPPRFSGLQFPNYSSELNVNALELDDSALYLCASSPLRGGDTQYFGPGTRLTVL.

CDR3 region: CASSQERTGPYSNQPQHF. CDR3 coding DNA: TGCGCCAGCAGCCAAGAGCGGACAGGACCTTATAGCAATCAGCCCCAGCATTTT. The chain recombines TRBV4-3 with TRBJ1-5; TRBD1 matches 7 bases. V gave up 0 bases and J gave up 0 bases; unmatched junction bases: 8. This CDR3 is 18 amino acids long. CDR1 and CDR2 from the germline V gene are LGHNA and YSLEER.

This clone was observed once. In DNA form, the CDR3 reads TGTGCCAGCAGTCCCCGGTGGGGCAATCAGCCCCAGCATTTT. Amino acid sequence: CASSPRWGNQPQHF. The chain has TRBV6-5 and TRBJ1-5; D is unresolved. With 5 bases removed from V and 2 bases from J, the gap between germline ends came to 10 bases. This CDR3 comprises 14 residues. Per the germline V gene, CDR1 is MNHEY and CDR2 is SVGAGI.

The chain links TRBV11-3 to TRBJ2-7; 10 bases map to TRBD1. In germline, CDR1 is SGHNT, CDR2 YENEEA. The trim removed 5 bases at V and 3 bases at J, leaving 4 bases unmatched. CDR3 size: 14 residues. Written as DNA, the CDR3 is TGTGCCAGCAGCCCCGGGACAGGGGACTACGAGCAGTACTTC. It specifies CASSPGTGDYEQYF.

Concerning this clone: The germline gene is not matched at one end of the junction; a read error may be the cause. The chain combines TRBV5-1 with TRBJ1-1, with 8 bases matching TRBD1. CDR3 length: 15 residues. Germline V CDR1 and CDR2: SGHRS, YFSETQ. The CDR3 DNA is TGCGCCAGCAGCCTGCGACAGGGGAGGAACGCTGAAGCTTTCTTT. The encoded protein is CASSLRQGRNAEAFF.

The V call is TRBV19, the J call TRBJ1-5; D is unresolved. The CDR3 contains 13 residues. Trimming removed 1 base from V and 9 bases from J, with 10 bases in between. In germline, CDR1 is LNHDA, CDR2 SQIVND (reference sequence). CDR3 loop: CASSIGEAWPQHF. In DNA form, the CDR3 reads TGTGCCAGTAGTATAGGAGAGGCTTGGCCCCAGCATTTT.

The chain carries TRBV6-5 and TRBJ1-1; no reliable D call. The germline V gene encodes CDR1 MNHEY and CDR2 SVGAGI. V was cut by 5 bases and J by 7 bases, with 17 bases left in between. The CDR3 spans 14 residues. The CDR3 here is CASSRAEREGEAFF. The CDR3 coding sequence is TGTGCCAGCAGTCGGGCTGAACGAGAGGGTGAAGCTTTCTTT.

The V gene is TRBV13, the J gene TRBJ2-5; 7 bases match TRBD2. V shed 5 bases and J 7 bases; nucleotides not matched to a gene: 10. Germline assignment: CDR1 PRHDT and CDR2 FYEKMQ (reference sequence). This CDR3 is built from 14 residues. Here the CDR3 DNA reads TGTGCCAGCAGCCTCGCGGGCGGCGGGAGGACCCAGTACTTC. It is translated as CASSLAGGGRTQYF.

Written as DNA, the CDR3 is TGTGCCAGCTCACCACCGGGAGGAAACACCATATATTTT. It codes for CASSPPGGNTIYF. J is TRBJ1-3 and V is TRBV18, with D unclear. Trimming removed 0 bases from V and 4 bases from J, with 4 bases in between. The CDR3 loop spans 13 amino acids. Germline V CDR1 and CDR2: KGHSH, LQKENI.

V and J are TRBV19 and TRBJ1-1, with D possibly matching TRBD1 (5 bases). Trimming took 3 bases from V and 1 from J, leaving 12 bases between them. Germline V lookup: CDR1 LNHDA, CDR2 SQIVND (reference sequence). The CDR3 has 15 residues. This chain's CDR3 is CASSISHDRNTEAFF. The CDR3 nucleotides read TGTGCCAGTAGTATCAGCCATGACAGGAACACTGAAGCTTTCTTT.

CDR3 bases: TGTGCCAGCAGCTATCTCAATCAGCCCCAGCATTTT. This gives the protein CASSYLNQPQHF. The chain combines TRBV7-2 with TRBJ1-5; D remains unclear. The length of the CDR3 is 12 residues. Germline V gene lookup returns CDR1 SGHTA and CDR2 FQGNSA. V dropped 4 bases and J dropped 3 bases, with 4 bases sitting between them.